This passage covers 32 T cell receptor beta chains from one sample sequenced in a study of cytomegalovirus exposure and HLA in healthy donors. Researchers ran the PCR with 60 Vbeta and 13 Jbeta primers. The assay was immunoSEQ multiplex PCR, and TCRdb's table has in-frame clones only and misses some. Among around 99,000 clones listed, roughly 80% were seen once. Input material: PBMCs. The receptors were gathered from a woman in her fifties or sixties in good health and CMV-seropositive.

J is TRBJ2-7 and V is TRBV6-5; TRBD1 matches at 7 bases. This CDR3 region has 14 residues. J gave up 3 bases and V 2 bases, and 4 bases lay outside the gene matches. The germline V gene has CDR1 MNHEY and CDR2 SVGAGI. CDR3 sequence (DNA): TGTGCCAGCAGTTACACGGCAGGGGGCTACGAGCAGTACTTC. Translating gives CASSYTAGGYEQYF.

With respect to this clone: One end of the junction is discordant with germline, which a read error may explain. CDR3 sequence: CASAGWAKNSQYF. DNA for the CDR3: TGTGCCAGCGCAGGGTGGGCCAAAAACAGTCAGTACTTC. The genes are TRBV2 and TRBJ2-4, with D possibly being TRBD1 (5 bases). CDR1 is SNHLY, CDR2 FYNNEI, per germline. The CDR3 is 13 residues long.

This clone appeared once. The CDR3 nucleotides are TGTGCCAGCAGCCAAGGGGTCCCCTCTAACTATGGCTACACCTTC. Its translation: CASSQGVPSNYGYTF. This sequence joins TRBV7-2 and TRBJ1-2; tentative D call: TRBD1 (5 bases). This CDR3 is 15 amino acids long. CDR1 is SGHTA, CDR2 FQGNSA, per germline. The V and J ends lost 5 bases and 0 bases respectively, with 13 bases between them.

The chain recombines TRBV5-1 with TRBJ2-7; TRBD2 matches at 12 bases. This CDR3 spans 15 amino acids. Germline V gives CDR1 SGHRS, CDR2 YFSETQ. V was clipped by 4 bases and J by 6 bases; unmatched bases: 8. CDR3 DNA sequence: TGCGCCAGCAGCCCCGCCCTAGCGGGAGGGCGCGAGCAGTACTTC. Protein product: CASSPALAGGREQYF.

About this clone itself: At one boundary the junction diverges from the germline segment, which might be a read error. The chain couples TRBV10-3 to TRBJ2-4, with a weak D call TRBD1 (5 bases). The CDR3 spans 16 residues. CDR1 and CDR2 (germline): ENHRY, SYGVKD. The DNA of the CDR3 is TGTGCCATCAGTGAGGCAGGGCCCCAGACCAAAAACAGTCAGTACTTC. Translated: CAISEAGPQTKNSQYF.

V is TRBV6-1 and J is TRBJ2-7, with 8 bases matching TRBD2. V was clipped by 8 bases and J by 1 base; unmatched bases: 10. CDR1 is MNHNS, CDR2 SASEGT, per germline. The CDR3 loop spans 15 amino acids. The CDR3 region has the DNA TGTGCCAGCCAACTCGGGGGGGGTTCGTCCTACGAGCAGTACTTC. It codes for CASQLGGGSSYEQYF.

Only a few counts were recorded for this clone. The chain recombines TRBV6-5 with TRBJ1-1; TRBD1 might be the D (6 bases). V was pared by 7 bases and J by 4 bases, with 13 bases between. Germline V gene lookup returns CDR1 MNHEY and CDR2 SVGAGI. This CDR3 region has 13 residues. The CDR3 coding sequence is TGTGCCAGCACCCCGCCAGGGGTCACTGAAGCTTTCTTT. Encoded protein: CASTPPGVTEAFF.

This clone was recorded once. V gene TRBV2 combines with J gene TRBJ2-7; the match to TRBD1 covers 9 bases. This CDR3 region has 14 residues. Looked up from germline, CDR1 is SNHLY and CDR2 is FYNNEI. Trimming cost V 7 bases and J 0 bases; bases outside gene matches: 4. CDR3 sequence reads: CASTWDRASYEQYF. DNA for the CDR3: TGTGCCAGCACCTGGGACAGGGCCTCCTACGAGCAGTACTTC.

This clone was detected a few times. The V call is TRBV4-3, the J call TRBJ2-3; D unclear. Germline CDR1 is LGHNA and CDR2 is YSLEER. V lost 1 base to trimming and J lost 1 base, with 3 bases between them. This CDR3 is 13 amino acids long. CDR3 sequence reads: CASSQAGTDTQYF. CDR3 in DNA: TGCGCCAGCAGCCAAGCAGGCACAGATACGCAGTATTTT.

The gene calls are TRBV6-5 and TRBJ1-1; tentatively, D is TRBD1 (6 bases). The CDR3 totals 15 residues. Germline V gives CDR1 MNHEY, CDR2 SVGAGI. Trimming removed 9 bases at V and 3 bases at J, with 20 bases between. CDR3 residues: CASLPAGGLDTEAFF. In nucleotides, the CDR3 is TGTGCCAGTCTCCCTGCCGGGGGGCTGGACACTGAAGCTTTCTTT.

The chain joins TRBV21-1 to TRBJ1-3; the table calls TRBD1, which could not be checked here. TRBV21-1 is noted as a pseudogene. The CDR3 runs to 15 residues. CDR3 in amino acids: CASKIAGPSGNTIYF. The CDR3 nucleotides are TGTGCCAGCAAAATCGCTGGCCCCTCTGGAAACACCATATATTTT.

For this clone: Compared with germline, one end of the junction differs, possibly owing to a read error. The rearrangement uses TRBV7-9 and TRBJ1-3; 11 bases line up with TRBD1. This CDR3 is built from 16 residues. The germline V gene encodes CDR1 SEHNR and CDR2 FQNEAQ (reference sequence). The CDR3, as DNA: TGTTCCAGCAGCTTAGGGGACAGGGGGTCTGGAAACACCATATATTTT. Translated: CSSSLGDRGSGNTIYF.

The rearrangement links TRBV25-1 to TRBJ1-2; D uncertain. CDR1 and CDR2 (germline): MGHDK, SYGVNS. With 3 bases removed from V and 10 bases from J, the gap between germline ends came to 15 bases. The CDR3 loop spans 13 amino acids. CDR3 DNA sequence: TGTGCCAGCAGTGACCTAATGATGAGGGACTACACCTTC. Its translation: CASSDLMMRDYTF.

CDR3 sequence reads: CASSPSGLAGFSYEQYF. The DNA of the CDR3 is TGTGCCAGTAGTCCATCGGGACTAGCGGGTTTCAGCTACGAGCAGTACTTC. The chain carries TRBV19 and TRBJ2-7; 12 bases match TRBD2. V lost 5 bases and J lost 3; bases outside the gene matches: 11. The CDR3 loop spans 17 amino acids. Germline V lookup: CDR1 LNHDA, CDR2 SQIVND (reference sequence). The complete variable domain, with remaining parts taken from reference TRBV19 and TRBJ2-7, reads DGGITQSPKYLFRKEGQNVTLSCEQNLNHDAMYWYRQDPGQGLRLIYYSQIVNDFQKGDIAEGYSVSREKKESFPLTVTSAQKNPTAFYLCASSPSGLAGFSYEQYFGPGTRLTVT.

This sequence joins TRBV10-3 and TRBJ2-1; tentative D call: TRBD2 (6 bases). The V gene's germline CDR1 is ENHRY and CDR2 SYGVKD. This CDR3 is 13 amino acids long. Trimming removed 2 bases from V and 7 bases from J, with 9 bases in between. The CDR3 loop reads CAISELAINEQFF. DNA of the CDR3: TGTGCCATCAGTGAGCTAGCGATAAATGAGCAGTTCTTC.

The chain has TRBV4-2 and TRBJ2-6; no firm D call. V was pared by 1 base and J by 3 bases, with 7 bases between. Germline CDR1 reads LGHNA; CDR2 reads YNFKEQ. CDR3 length: 15 residues. The CDR3 is CASSQGRVGANVLTF. CDR3 coding DNA: TGTGCCAGCAGCCAAGGCCGGGTTGGGGCCAACGTCCTGACTTTC.

The genes are TRBV19 and TRBJ1-1; tentative D call: TRBD1 (5 bases). The germline V gene has CDR1 LNHDA and CDR2 SQIVND (reference sequence). The V and J ends lost 7 bases and 7 bases respectively, with 19 bases between them. CDR3 length equals 14 residues. Written as DNA, the CDR3 is TGTGCCAGTAAGAGGACACCCCCGTCTCTTGAAGCTTTCTTT. Translated: CASKRTPPSLEAFF.

This chain's CDR3 is CASSPESGANVLTF. The CDR3 DNA reads TGTGCCAGCTCACCGGAGTCTGGGGCCAACGTCCTGACTTTC. This rearrangement joins TRBV18 to TRBJ2-6; D is uncertain. Germline V gene sequence: CDR1 KGHSH, CDR2 LQKENI. The CDR3 is 14 amino acids. Trimming left V 3 bases short and J 1 base short, with 4 bases between.

The rearrangement uses TRBV7-3 and TRBJ2-2, with D unresolved. The CDR3 spans 13 residues. The germline V gene has CDR1 SGHTA and CDR2 FQGTGA. V was trimmed by 5 bases and J by 4 bases, leaving 8 bases between them. CDR3 nucleotide sequence: TGTGCCAGCAGCCGGAGCGTCACCGGGGAGCTGTTTTTT. Its translation: CASSRSVTGELFF.

The chain combines TRBV5-4 with TRBJ1-2, with TRBD1 matching 7 bases. The germline CDR1 and CDR2 sequences are SGHNT and YYREEE (reference sequence). This CDR3 has 15 residues. The V gene end was trimmed by 4 bases and the J gene end by 4 bases; junction bases not matched to a gene: 10. CDR3 protein: CASSPQQGLGYGYTF. The CDR3, as DNA: TGTGCCAGCAGCCCGCAACAGGGGCTGGGCTATGGCTACACCTTC.

There are a few counts of this clone. The gene calls are TRBV7-6 and TRBJ2-5; tentative D call: TRBD2 (5 bases). CDR1 is SGHVS, CDR2 FNYEAQ, per germline. The CDR3 runs 13 residues. V gave up 5 bases and J gave up 5 bases, with 12 bases separating them. CDR3 sequence reads: CASSEGRGETQYF. The CDR3 DNA reads TGTGCCAGCAGCGAGGGTAGAGGGGAGACCCAGTACTTC.

The sample holds a few counts of this clone. The chain links TRBV19 to TRBJ2-5; TRBD1 matches 10 bases. Germline V gene data show CDR1 as LNHDA and CDR2 as SQIVND (reference sequence). The CDR3 extends over 17 amino acids. V was clipped by 5 bases and J by 5 bases; unmatched bases: 14. The CDR3 protein is CASSPLGTGENGETQYF. The DNA for the CDR3 is TGTGCCAGTAGTCCCCTGGGGACAGGGGAAAATGGGGAGACCCAGTACTTC.

The chain uses TRBV5-5 and TRBJ2-2; 11 positions agree with TRBD2. This CDR3 is 18 amino acids long. After removal of 0 bases from V and 5 bases from J, the junction contained 9 bases not matched to a gene. CDR1 SGHKS and CDR2 YYEKEE come from the germline V gene (reference sequence). The CDR3 reads CASSLAPSGGSVTGELFF. CDR3 in DNA: TGTGCCAGCAGCTTGGCCCCTAGCGGGGGGTCCGTGACCGGGGAGCTGTTTTTT.

The genes are TRBV5-1 and TRBJ1-1; TRBD1 agrees at 7 bases. The CDR3 loop spans 14 amino acids. V was pared by 4 bases and J by 8 bases, with 11 bases of the junction left unmatched. Germline CDR1 and CDR2: SGHRS and YFSETQ. The CDR3 DNA sequence: TGCGCCAGCAGCCTCGGCGCTAGGGACAGCGAAGCTTTCTTT. It codes for CASSLGARDSEAFF.

This clone was seen a few times. The genes are TRBV2 and TRBJ1-1, with D perhaps TRBD1 (6 bases). The CDR3 runs 11 residues. The V and J ends lost 7 bases and 4 bases respectively, with 7 bases between them. The germline V gene encodes CDR1 SNHLY and CDR2 FYNNEI. The CDR3 bases are TGTGCCAGCACAGGGGCCACTGAAGCTTTCTTT. Protein product: CASTGATEAFF.

The chain employs TRBV5-6 and TRBJ2-7; 14 positions match TRBD2. The CDR3 runs 17 residues. Losses at the gene ends were 0 bases for V and 12 bases for J; bases not matched to a gene: 14. Germline V lookup: CDR1 SGHDT, CDR2 YYEEEE. The CDR3 reads CASSLGGTSGGPKLRYF. The CDR3 coding sequence is TGTGCCAGCAGCTTGGGGGGGACTAGCGGGGGTCCAAAGTTGAGGTACTTC.

The rearrangement uses TRBV6-6 and TRBJ2-1; perhaps TRBD1 as D (5 bases). The germline CDR1 and CDR2 sequences are MNHNY and SVGAGI (reference sequence). The CDR3 runs to 14 residues. Trimming took off 6 bases at V and 0 bases at J, with 9 bases between the two ends. The CDR3 DNA is TGTGCCAGCAGCCGGACACTCTCCTACAATGAGCAGTTCTTC. Protein product: CASSRTLSYNEQFF.

This chain joins TRBV5-1 and TRBJ1-5, with 11 bases identical to TRBD1. Germline lookup yields CDR1 SGHRS and CDR2 YFSETQ. The CDR3 is 16 amino acids. The V segment lost 3 bases and the J segment 1 base; nucleotides outside the gene matches: 3. The CDR3 region is CASSSGDRGSNQPQHF. Here the CDR3 DNA reads TGCGCCAGCAGCTCCGGGGACAGGGGGAGCAATCAGCCCCAGCATTTT.

The chain links TRBV27 to TRBJ2-7; TRBD2 agrees at 10 bases. Losses at the gene ends were 6 bases for V and 1 base for J; bases not matched to a gene: 6. The CDR3 consists of 15 residues. From germline, CDR1 is MNHEY and CDR2 SMNVEV (reference sequence). CDR3 coding DNA: TGTGCCAGCAGACTGGGACTAGCGCAGTCCTACGAGCAGTACTTC. Its protein is CASRLGLAQSYEQYF.

The chain employs TRBV15 and TRBJ2-3; tentatively, D is TRBD2 (7 bases). Germline-derived CDR1 and CDR2 are LNHNV and YYDKDF (reference sequence). CDR3 length: 16 amino acids. The V gene lost 0 bases and the J gene lost 6 bases, with 16 bases spanning the gap. The chain's CDR3 is CATSREDSGVFDTQYF. Written as DNA, the CDR3 is TGTGCCACCAGCAGAGAGGACAGCGGGGTCTTTGATACGCAGTATTTT.

The chain combines TRBV6-6 with TRBJ2-7; a weak D match, TRBD2 (5 bases). This CDR3 contains 15 residues. V was shortened by 4 bases and J by 1 base, with 14 bases between the two germline ends. Per germline, CDR1 MNHNY and CDR2 SVGAGI (reference sequence). CDR3 sequence (DNA): TGTGCCAGCAGTTTGAGTAGCGTCCTTTCCTACGAGCAGTACTTC. Its translation: CASSLSSVLSYEQYF.

CDR3 loop: CASSQDYSPVGAFF. The CDR3 bases are TGCGCCAGCAGCCAAGATTACAGCCCGGTTGGAGCTTTCTTT. This chain joins TRBV4-3 and TRBJ1-1; D is ambiguous. The length of the CDR3 is 14 residues. Trimming took 0 bases from V and 10 from J, leaving 15 bases between them. Germline CDR1 LGHNA, CDR2 YSLEER.